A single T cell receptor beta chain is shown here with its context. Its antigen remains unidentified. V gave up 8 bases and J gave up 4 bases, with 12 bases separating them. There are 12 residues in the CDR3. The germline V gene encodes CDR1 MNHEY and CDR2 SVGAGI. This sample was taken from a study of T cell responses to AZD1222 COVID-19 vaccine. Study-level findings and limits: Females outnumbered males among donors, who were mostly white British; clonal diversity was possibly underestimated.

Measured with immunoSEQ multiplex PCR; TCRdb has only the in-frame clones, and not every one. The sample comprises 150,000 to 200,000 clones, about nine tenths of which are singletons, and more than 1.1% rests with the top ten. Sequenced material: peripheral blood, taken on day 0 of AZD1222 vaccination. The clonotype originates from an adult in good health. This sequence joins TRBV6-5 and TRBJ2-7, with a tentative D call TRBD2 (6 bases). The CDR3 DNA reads TGTGCCAGCTCCCCACGGGGGTACGAGCAGTACTTC. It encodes CASSPRGYEQYF.